This record concerns one T cell receptor (beta chain) sequence. Its cognate antigen is unknown. The data were obtained in a study of OX40 agonist ivuxolimab in advanced cancers. The CDR3 covers 11 residues. Looked up from germline, CDR1 is DFQATT and CDR2 is SNEGSKA (reference sequence). V dropped 2 bases and J dropped 6 bases, with 8 bases sitting between them. The repertoire was sequenced with immunoSEQ multiplex PCR; TCRdb's copy has only in-frame clones and lacks some. The table has 70,000 to 80,000 clones, about 81% seen once; the top ten hold about 5%. General study findings and limits: Antigen targets of the expanded peripheral T cells went undetermined. Those patients achieving a partial response at 0.1-3.0 mg/kg showed among the lowest clonal expansion.

The chain has TRBV20-1 and TRBJ2-7, with TRBD1 as a possible D gene (5 bases). The sample was CD4+ or CD8+ T cells sorted from blood, taken in a trial of the OX40 agonist ivuxolimab. This sequence originates from an adult with an advanced solid tumor such as melanoma, head and neck, liver or kidney cancer. The DNA of the CDR3 is TGCAGTGCTAGACAGGGAATCGAGCAGTACTTC. Encoded protein: CSARQGIEQYF.